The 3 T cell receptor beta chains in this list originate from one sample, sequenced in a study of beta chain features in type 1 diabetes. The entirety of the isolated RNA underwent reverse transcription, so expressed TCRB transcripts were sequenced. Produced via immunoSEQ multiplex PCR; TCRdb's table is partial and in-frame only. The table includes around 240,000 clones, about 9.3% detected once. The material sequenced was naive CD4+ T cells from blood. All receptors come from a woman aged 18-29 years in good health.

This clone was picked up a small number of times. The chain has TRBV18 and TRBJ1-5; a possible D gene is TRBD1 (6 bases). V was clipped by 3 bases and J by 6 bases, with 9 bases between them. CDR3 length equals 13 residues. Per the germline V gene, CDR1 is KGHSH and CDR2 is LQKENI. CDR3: CASSPGHSQPQHF. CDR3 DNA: TGTGCCAGCTCACCGGGACACAGTCAGCCCCAGCATTTT.

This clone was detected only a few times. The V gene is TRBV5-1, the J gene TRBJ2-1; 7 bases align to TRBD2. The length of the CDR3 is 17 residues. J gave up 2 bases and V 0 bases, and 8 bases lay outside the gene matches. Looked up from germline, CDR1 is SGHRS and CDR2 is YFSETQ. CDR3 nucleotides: TGCGCCAGCAGCTTGGGGGTGTCCGGGACTACCTACAATGAGCAGTTCTTC. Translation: CASSLGVSGTTYNEQFF.

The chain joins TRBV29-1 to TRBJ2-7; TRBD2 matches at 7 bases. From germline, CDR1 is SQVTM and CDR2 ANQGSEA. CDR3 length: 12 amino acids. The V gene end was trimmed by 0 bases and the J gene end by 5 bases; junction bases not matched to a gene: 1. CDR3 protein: CSVEDGGDEQYF. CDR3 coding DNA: TGCAGCGTTGAAGATGGGGGGGACGAGCAGTACTTC.